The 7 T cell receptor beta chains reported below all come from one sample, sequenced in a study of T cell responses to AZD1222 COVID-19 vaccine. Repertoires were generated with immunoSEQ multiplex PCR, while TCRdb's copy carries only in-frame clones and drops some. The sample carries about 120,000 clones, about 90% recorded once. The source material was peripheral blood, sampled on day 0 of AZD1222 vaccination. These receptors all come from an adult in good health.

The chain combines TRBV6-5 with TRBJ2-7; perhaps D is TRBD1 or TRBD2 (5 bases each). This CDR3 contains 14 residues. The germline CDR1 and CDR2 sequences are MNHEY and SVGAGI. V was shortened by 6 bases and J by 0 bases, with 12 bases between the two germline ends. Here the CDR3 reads CASRDEGSSYEQYF. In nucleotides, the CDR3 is TGTGCCAGCAGGGACGAGGGGAGCTCCTACGAGCAGTACTTC.

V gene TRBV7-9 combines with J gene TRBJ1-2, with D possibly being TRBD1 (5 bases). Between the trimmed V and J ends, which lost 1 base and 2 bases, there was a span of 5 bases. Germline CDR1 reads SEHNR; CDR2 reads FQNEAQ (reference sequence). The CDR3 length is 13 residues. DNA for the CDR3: TGTGCCAGCAGCTTAGGACAGAACTATGGCTACACCTTC. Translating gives CASSLGQNYGYTF.

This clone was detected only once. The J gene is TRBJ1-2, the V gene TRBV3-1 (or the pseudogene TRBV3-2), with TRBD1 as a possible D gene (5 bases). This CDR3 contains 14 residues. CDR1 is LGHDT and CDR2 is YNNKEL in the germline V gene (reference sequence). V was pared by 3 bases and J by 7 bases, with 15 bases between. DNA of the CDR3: TGTGCCAGCAGCCAGACACAGGTGCTCGGTGGCTACACCTTC. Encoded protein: CASSQTQVLGGYTF.

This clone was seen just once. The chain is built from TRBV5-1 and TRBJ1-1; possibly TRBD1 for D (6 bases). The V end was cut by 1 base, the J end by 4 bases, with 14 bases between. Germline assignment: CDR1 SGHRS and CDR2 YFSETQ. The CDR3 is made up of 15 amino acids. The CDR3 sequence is CASSLLQGGSTEAFF. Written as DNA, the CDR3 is TGCGCCAGCAGCTTGTTACAGGGTGGGTCCACTGAAGCTTTCTTT.

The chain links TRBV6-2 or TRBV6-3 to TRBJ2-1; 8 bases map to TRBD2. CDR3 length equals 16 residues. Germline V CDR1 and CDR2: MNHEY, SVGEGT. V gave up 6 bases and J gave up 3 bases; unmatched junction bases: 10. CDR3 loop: CASSPPGGGIYNEQFF. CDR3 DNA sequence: TGTGCCAGCAGCCCCCCCGGGGGGGGAATCTACAATGAGCAGTTCTTC.

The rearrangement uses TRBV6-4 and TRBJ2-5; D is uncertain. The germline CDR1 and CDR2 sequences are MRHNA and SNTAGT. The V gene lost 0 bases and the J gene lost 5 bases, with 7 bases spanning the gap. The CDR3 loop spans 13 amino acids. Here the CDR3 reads CASSDSPGETQYF. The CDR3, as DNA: TGTGCCAGCAGTGACTCCCCCGGGGAGACCCAGTACTTC.

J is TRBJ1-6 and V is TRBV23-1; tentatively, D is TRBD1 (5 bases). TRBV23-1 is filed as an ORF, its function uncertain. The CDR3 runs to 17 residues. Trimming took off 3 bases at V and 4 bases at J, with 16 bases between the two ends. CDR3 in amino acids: CASSQGEGPVYNSPLHF. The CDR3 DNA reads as TGCGCCAGCAGTCAGGGGGAAGGACCAGTGTATAATTCACCCCTCCACTTT.